Following are 30 T cell receptor beta chains from one sample sequenced in a study of CD8+CD57+ T cells in acquired aplastic anemia. Before being chosen for sequencing, patients had shown CD8+CD57+ cell expansion by flow cytometry. According to the study, genomic DNA was the template for TCR beta VDJ and CDR3 profiling. Via MiXCR, TCRdb re-called the reads, giving one row per CDR3 protein. In the table there are about half a million distinct CDR3 sequences, about a third of which are singletons. Sequenced sample: sorted CD4+, CD8+, or CD8+CD57+ T cells (not recorded which) from PBMCs. All receptors derive from a human donor with aplastic anemia.

The genes are TRBV19 and TRBJ1-1; 8 bases map to TRBD1. CDR1 LNHDA and CDR2 SQIVND come from the germline V gene (reference sequence). Unmatched junction bases numbered 7, after V lost 9 bases and J lost 4 bases. CDR3 length: 13 amino acids. The CDR3 sequence: CASYNTGGTEAFF. The CDR3 DNA follows: TGTGCCAGCTACAACACAGGGGGCACTGAAGCTTTCTTT.

This clonotype has a count of ten or more. Here the CDR3 reads CSASPGGTSYEQYF. CDR3 coding DNA: TGCAGTGCTAGCCCGGGGGGCACCTCCTACGAGCAGTACTTC. This chain joins TRBV20-1 and TRBJ2-7, with TRBD2 as a possible D gene (7 bases). The length of the CDR3 is 14 residues. The germline gives CDR1 DFQATT, CDR2 SNEGSKA (reference sequence). With 3 bases removed from V and 0 bases from J, the gap between germline ends came to 12 bases.

This clonotype was observed many times. This chain uses TRBV7-2 with TRBJ1-6, with 7 bases that match TRBD1. Trimming at V came to 5 bases and at J to 9 bases, leaving 10 bases not matched to a gene. The CDR3 is made up of 15 amino acids. CDR1 SGHTA and CDR2 FQGNSA come from the germline V gene. The chain's CDR3 is CASSRRQGSGSPLHF. In nucleotides, the CDR3 is TGTGCCAGCAGCCGGCGACAGGGAAGCGGTTCACCCCTCCACTTT. The variable domain in full, with the rest retrieved from reference TRBV7-2 and TRBJ1-6, is GAGVSQSPSNKVTEKGKDVELRCDPISGHTALYWYRQSLGQGLEFLIYFQGNSAPDKSGLPSDRFSAERTGGSVSTLTIQRTQQEDSAVYLCASSRRQGSGSPLHFGNGTRLTVT.

This clonotype was found many times. V and J are TRBV10-3 and TRBJ1-6, with D possibly TRBD1 on 5 matching bases. Germline V gene sequence: CDR1 ENHRY, CDR2 SYGVKD. There are 16 residues in the CDR3. V was cut by 10 bases and J by 9 bases, with 25 bases left in between. The CDR3 coding sequence is TGTGCCAGCACCCCTCGTGGCGCTACCCAGGGTTCACCCCTCCACTTT. Translating gives CASTPRGATQGSPLHF.

This clonotype was observed at least ten times. This rearrangement joins TRBV2 to TRBJ1-4; D ambiguous. V was pared by 7 bases and J by 8 bases, with 14 bases between. The CDR3 is 13 residues long. Per germline, CDR1 SNHLY and CDR2 FYNNEI. In DNA form, the CDR3 reads TGTGCCAGCAAAGCGGGCTGGAGGGAAAAACTGTTTTTT. This gives the protein CASKAGWREKLFF.

This clonotype turned up a few times. V usage is TRBV25-1 and J usage is TRBJ2-3; no clear D. The length of the CDR3 is 13 residues. Looked up from germline, CDR1 is MGHDK and CDR2 is SYGVNS. V lost 6 bases and J 3 bases, leaving 10 bases between the germline ends. In DNA, the CDR3 is TGTGCCAGCAGCGTATTAGAAACAGATACGCAGTATTTT. This encodes CASSVLETDTQYF.

The V and J genes are TRBV5-1 and TRBJ2-7; D perhaps matches TRBD2 (6 bases). V lost 1 base, J lost 8 bases, and 28 bases lay in between. The germline CDR1 and CDR2 sequences are SGHRS and YFSETQ. CDR3 size: 18 residues. The CDR3 sequence: CASSLSGDFGGPPSQQYF. In DNA, the CDR3 is TGCGCCAGCAGCTTGAGTGGGGACTTTGGGGGACCCCCCTCTCAGCAGTACTTC. The variable domain in full, with the rest retrieved from reference TRBV5-1 and TRBJ2-7, is KAGVTQTPRYLIKTRGQQVTLSCSPISGHRSVSWYQQTPGQGLQFLFEYFSETQRNKGNFPGRFSGRQFSNSRSEMNVSTLELGDSALYLCASSLSGDFGGPPSQQYFGPGTRLTVT.

The chain carries TRBV6-1 and TRBJ1-1, with a possible D match to TRBD1 (5 bases). This CDR3 has 14 residues. Germline V gene lookup returns CDR1 MNHNS and CDR2 SASEGT. V was cut by 5 bases and J by 2 bases, with 12 bases left in between. This CDR3 reads CASSPQEGNTEAFF. For the CDR3, the DNA is TGTGCCAGCAGTCCACAGGAGGGAAACACTGAAGCTTTCTTT.

This clonotype was detected ten times or more. The chain is built from TRBV7-9 and TRBJ2-3, with D unclear. There are 12 residues in the CDR3. Germline values: CDR1 SEHNR, CDR2 FQNEAQ (reference sequence). Deletions cut 0 bases from V and 5 bases from J, with 3 bases between. CDR3: CASSLARDTQYF. CDR3 coding DNA: TGTGCCAGCAGCTTAGCGCGAGATACGCAGTATTTT.

Regarding this clonotype: The junction shows a germline mismatch at one end, possibly a read error. CDR3 protein: CAGRAGTGANQPQHF. CDR3 bases: TGTGCCGGCAGGGCAGGGACGGGCGCCAATCAGCCCCAGCATTTT. This rearrangement joins TRBV6-1 to TRBJ1-5; tentatively, D is TRBD1 (5 bases). CDR3 length equals 15 residues. Germline values: CDR1 MNHNS, CDR2 SASEGT.

The rearrangement uses TRBV15 and TRBJ1-1; perhaps TRBD1 as D (6 bases). With 5 bases removed from V and 0 bases from J, the gap between germline ends came to 31 bases. There are 21 residues in the CDR3. CDR1 is LNHNV, CDR2 YYDKDF, per germline (reference sequence). Written as DNA, the CDR3 is TGTGCCACCAGCGCAAGACCCACAGGGTCCCACCTTTTTTTATTGAACACTGAAGCTTTCTTT. Protein product: CATSARPTGSHLFLLNTEAFF.

V gene TRBV11-2 combines with J gene TRBJ1-4, with D maybe TRBD1 (5 bases). Looked up from germline, CDR1 is SGHAT and CDR2 is FQNNGV. Trimming took 0 bases from V and 2 from J, leaving 25 bases between them. This CDR3 comprises 21 residues. This CDR3 is CASSLDRIRTGERWTNEKLFF. In DNA, the CDR3 is TGTGCCAGCAGCTTAGATCGGATCCGAACAGGAGAACGGTGGACTAATGAAAAACTGTTTTTT.

The chain links TRBV15 to TRBJ1-1; no firm D call. In germline, CDR1 is LNHNV, CDR2 YYDKDF (reference sequence). This CDR3 contains 14 residues. V was clipped by 0 bases and J by 7 bases, with 12 bases between them. CDR3 sequence: CATSRDWTAGEAFF. DNA of the CDR3: TGTGCCACCAGCAGAGACTGGACGGCCGGTGAAGCTTTCTTT. The variable domain in full, with the rest retrieved from reference TRBV15 and TRBJ1-1, is DAMVIQNPRYQVTQFGKPVTLSCSQTLNHNVMYWYQQKSSQAPKLLFHYYDKDFNNEADTPDNFQSRRPNTSFCFLDIRSPGLGDTAMYLCATSRDWTAGEAFFGQGTRLTVV.

This clonotype occurred a few times. A much larger clone lies a single base off, so this may be a read error. Because the CDR3 is missing its conserved closing phenylalanine or tryptophan, this is likely a read error. The rearrangement uses TRBV19 and TRBJ1-5, with D possibly being TRBD1 (5 bases). Germline V gives CDR1 LNHDA, CDR2 SQIVND (reference sequence). V lost 7 bases and J 4 bases, leaving 17 bases between the germline ends. CDR3 length equals 15 residues. The CDR3 nucleotides read TGTGCCAGTATTCCCCGGGACGGTACTAATCAGCCCCAGCATCTT. It translates to CASIPRDGTNQPQHL.

This clonotype came up many times. The V call is TRBV7-6, the J call TRBJ2-2; D ambiguous. V shed 3 bases and J shed 1 base, with 6 bases lying between them. The CDR3 consists of 14 residues. Germline CDR1 SGHVS, CDR2 FNYEAQ. CDR3 DNA sequence: TGTGCCAGCAGCTTGACGGGGAACACCGGGGAGCTGTTTTTT. Translated: CASSLTGNTGELFF.

This clonotype was counted a few times. The chain couples TRBV19 to TRBJ2-3; unclear D gene. The germline gives CDR1 LNHDA, CDR2 SQIVND (reference sequence). The germline V and J ends were trimmed by 5 bases and 6 bases, with 9 bases remaining between them. The CDR3 contains 12 residues. CDR3 region: CASSVVPDTQYF. The DNA for the CDR3 is TGTGCCAGTAGTGTAGTGCCGGATACGCAGTATTTT.

The V call is TRBV5-1, the J call TRBJ2-1; no reliable D call. This CDR3 is 15 amino acids long. The germline V and J ends were trimmed by 4 bases and 8 bases, with 19 bases remaining between them. Germline assignment: CDR1 SGHRS and CDR2 YFSETQ. This chain's CDR3 is CASSSLRTDYDEQFF. For the CDR3, the DNA is TGCGCCAGCAGCAGCCTACGAACAGATTACGATGAGCAGTTCTTC. Full variable domain (outside the CDR3, taken from reference TRBV5-1 and TRBJ2-1): KAGVTQTPRYLIKTRGQQVTLSCSPISGHRSVSWYQQTPGQGLQFLFEYFSETQRNKGNFPGRFSGRQFSNSRSEMNVSTLELGDSALYLCASSSLRTDYDEQFFGPGTRLTVL.

A few counts support this clonotype. The V call is TRBV11-2, the J call TRBJ1-6; D is perhaps TRBD1 (5 bases). The V and J ends lost 2 bases and 6 bases respectively, with 14 bases between them. Germline lookup yields CDR1 SGHAT and CDR2 FQNNGV. The CDR3 has 16 amino acids. CDR3 nucleotides: TGTGCCAGCAGCTTATGGGGGGGTTTTAGTAATTCACCCCTCCACTTT. It yields the protein CASSLWGGFSNSPLHF.

This clonotype appeared many times. The chain recombines TRBV14 with TRBJ1-1, with unresolved D. This CDR3 is 13 amino acids long. Trimming took off 4 bases at V and 2 bases at J, with 8 bases between the two ends. Germline assignment: CDR1 SGHDN and CDR2 FVKESK. DNA for the CDR3: TGTGCCAGCAGCCGGACGAAAAACACTGAAGCTTTCTTT. Amino acid sequence: CASSRTKNTEAFF.

On this clonotype itself: Possible read error: a much larger clone is one base away. The chain carries TRBV5-1 and TRBJ1-2, with unresolved D. Trimming removed 0 bases from V and 7 bases from J, with 13 bases in between. This CDR3 region has 14 residues. From germline, CDR1 is SGHRS and CDR2 YFSETQ. The CDR3: CASSLEGPTFGYTF. CDR3 sequence (DNA): TGCGCCAGCAGCTTGGAGGGTCCTACCTTTGGCTACACCTTC.

This clonotype was counted many times. CDR3 in amino acids: CSARDSINGGYTF. The CDR3 DNA reads as TGCAGTGCTAGAGATAGCATAAATGGCGGCTACACCTTC. V gene TRBV20-1 combines with J gene TRBJ1-2; no clear D. The germline V and J ends were trimmed by 0 bases and 8 bases, with 13 bases remaining between them. Germline V gene sequence: CDR1 DFQATT, CDR2 SNEGSKA (reference sequence). The CDR3 covers 13 residues.

The gene calls are TRBV7-2 and TRBJ2-1; TRBD1 aligns across 9 bases. CDR1 and CDR2 (germline): SGHTA, FQGNSA. The CDR3 runs to 17 residues. Trimming at V came to 0 bases and at J to 6 bases, leaving 9 bases not matched to a gene. DNA for the CDR3: TGTGCCAGCAGCTTAGCGCGCGGGACAGGGTATTTCAATGAGCAGTTCTTC. Translated, it gives CASSLARGTGYFNEQFF.

The chain couples TRBV19 to TRBJ2-5, with 10 bases identical to TRBD1. CDR3 length: 16 amino acids. V shed 1 base, J shed 5 bases, and the junction held 7 bases outside the gene matches. Germline loops: CDR1 LNHDA, CDR2 SQIVND (reference sequence). CDR3 coding DNA: TGTGCCAGTAGTATAGCCGGGACAGGGGATGAGGAGACCCAGTACTTC. This translates into CASSIAGTGDEETQYF. The whole variable domain, filled in from reference TRBV19 and TRBJ2-5, reads DGGITQSPKYLFRKEGQNVTLSCEQNLNHDAMYWYRQDPGQGLRLIYYSQIVNDFQKGDIAEGYSVSREKKESFPLTVTSAQKNPTAFYLCASSIAGTGDEETQYFGPGTRLLVL.

In its sample, this clonotype was seen many times. The chain recombines TRBV19 with TRBJ1-5, with TRBD1 matching 10 bases. Germline V gene lookup returns CDR1 LNHDA and CDR2 SQIVND (reference sequence). After removal of 5 bases from V and 6 bases from J, the junction contained 7 bases not matched to a gene. The CDR3 has 15 amino acids. In nucleotides, the CDR3 is TGTGCCAGTAGTGCCGGACAGGGGGGCGGTCAGCCCCAGCATTTT. As protein: CASSAGQGGGQPQHF.

A few counts support this clonotype. CDR3 region: CSAAGTPARQFF. The DNA for the CDR3 is TGCAGTGCTGCCGGGACCCCAGCGAGGCAGTTCTTC. The genes are TRBV20-1 and TRBJ2-1; the D call may be TRBD1 or TRBD2 (5 bases each). The V end was cut by 5 bases, the J end by 12 bases, with 17 bases between. CDR3 length: 12 amino acids. Germline CDR1 and CDR2: DFQATT and SNEGSKA (reference sequence).

This clonotype was observed many times. The J gene is TRBJ1-6, the V gene TRBV7-6; 7 bases map to TRBD1. Germline values: CDR1 SGHVS, CDR2 FNYEAQ. Losses at the gene ends were 8 bases for V and 8 bases for J; bases not matched to a gene: 6. The CDR3 consists of 13 residues. DNA for the CDR3: TGTGCCAGCTCTGGGGACAGTTATTCACCCCTCCACTTT. Its translation is CASSGDSYSPLHF.

The table lists this clonotype with a few counts. This chain connects TRBV12-3 or TRBV12-4 to TRBJ1-2; D uncertain. The CDR3 consists of 13 residues. Trimming shortened V by 1 base and J by 7 bases, and 10 bases separated the two germline ends. The CDR3 coding sequence is TGTGCCAGCAGTTTAGGGGTGGCTGCTGGCTACACCTTC. Protein product: CASSLGVAAGYTF.

The chain combines TRBV2 with TRBJ1-2, with D possibly matching TRBD1 (6 bases). Trimming removed 2 bases at V and 3 bases at J, with 13 bases between. This CDR3 is 15 amino acids long. The V gene's germline CDR1 is SNHLY and CDR2 FYNNEI. This chain's CDR3 is CASSETNRAHYGYTF. In DNA, the CDR3 is TGTGCCAGCAGTGAAACTAACAGGGCTCACTATGGCTACACCTTC.

In regard to this clonotype: This may arise from a read error, as a much more abundant clone is one base away. The gene calls are TRBV20-1 and TRBJ1-2; D not certain. V was trimmed by 3 bases and J by 3 bases, leaving 11 bases between them. Germline loops: CDR1 DFQATT, CDR2 SNEGSKA (reference sequence). The CDR3 is 13 amino acids. The CDR3 bases are TGCAGTGCTAGTCTGACATCTGACTATGGCTACACCTTC. This translates into CSASLTSDYGYTF.

The chain employs TRBV25-1 and TRBJ2-4; D possibly matches TRBD1 or TRBD2 (5 bases each). CDR1 is MGHDK and CDR2 is SYGVNS in the germline V gene. There are 15 residues in the CDR3. Trimming removed 6 bases at V and 5 bases at J, with 17 bases between. The CDR3 DNA sequence: TGTGCCAGCAGCTTCTTCGGGGCGGCGGAAAACATTCAGTACTTC. Protein sequence: CASSFFGAAENIQYF. The complete variable domain, with remaining parts taken from reference TRBV25-1 and TRBJ2-4, reads EADIYQTPRYLVIGTGKKITLECSQTMGHDKMYWYQQDPGMELHLIHYSYGVNSTEKGDLSSESTVSRIRTEHFPLTLESARPSHTSQYLCASSFFGAAENIQYFGAGTRLSVL.